These T cell receptor beta chains were read from a single sample in a study of blood T cells in healthy people across ages. TCRdb itself ran the 5' RACE reads through MiXCR, one entry per CDR3 protein. The sample has roughly 700,000 distinct CDR3 sequences, 20% to 25% seen once. These records were also assigned to another study, of T cells of mothers and their children.

The sample taken for sequencing was blood. The receptor source for this set is a boy younger than 18 in good health. Both conserved end residues are part of each CDR3. Fields, in order: V gene, J gene, CDR3 protein.

V gene: TRBV10-3
J gene: TRBJ2-1
CDR3 protein: CAIREKGDNEQFF

V gene: TRBV7-2
J gene: .
CDR3 protein: CASSLLPSGSSNEQFF

V gene: TRBV11-2
J gene: TRBJ2-1
CDR3 protein: CASRPRGGNEQFF

V gene: TRBV5-1
J gene: TRBJ2-3
CDR3 protein: CASSVSSGSRTDTQYF

V gene: TRBV7-2
J gene: TRBJ2-7
CDR3 protein: CASSYRAAYEQYF

V gene: TRBV6-1
J gene: TRBJ2-2
CDR3 protein: CASSEELATGELFF

V gene: TRBV7-3
J gene: TRBJ2-1
CDR3 protein: CASSRLADSYNEQFF

V gene: TRBV6-1
J gene: TRBJ2-5
CDR3 protein: CASIPRGQLRETQYF

V gene: TRBV28
J gene: TRBJ2-4
CDR3 protein: CTSGGNDAKNIQYF

V gene: TRBV5-1
J gene: TRBJ1-5
CDR3 protein: CASSLARDNQPQHF

V gene: TRBV28
J gene: .
CDR3 protein: CASSFTGGNHEQYF

V gene: TRBV19
J gene: TRBJ2-5
CDR3 protein: CASSMDRQETQYF

V gene: TRBV5-6
J gene: TRBJ1-4
CDR3 protein: CASSLGQFNEKLFF

V gene: TRBV6-2/TRBV6-3
J gene: TRBJ1-5
CDR3 protein: CASSLFAGTGNNQPQHF

V gene: TRBV9
J gene: TRBJ2-4
CDR3 protein: CASSVEAGGPQNIQYF

V gene: TRBV5-6
J gene: TRBJ1-1
CDR3 protein: CASSLQGTNTEAFF

V gene: TRBV4-1
J gene: TRBJ1-2
CDR3 protein: CASSQDEVGDYGYTF

V gene: TRBV7-2
J gene: TRBJ2-5
CDR3 protein: CASSLNRQVQETQYF

V gene: TRBV11-2
J gene: TRBJ2-1
CDR3 protein: CASSLDPQDEQFF

V gene: TRBV9
J gene: TRBJ2-1
CDR3 protein: CASSGGGGSPFF

V gene: TRBV4-1
J gene: TRBJ1-6
CDR3 protein: CASSQVGLATGSRQLHF